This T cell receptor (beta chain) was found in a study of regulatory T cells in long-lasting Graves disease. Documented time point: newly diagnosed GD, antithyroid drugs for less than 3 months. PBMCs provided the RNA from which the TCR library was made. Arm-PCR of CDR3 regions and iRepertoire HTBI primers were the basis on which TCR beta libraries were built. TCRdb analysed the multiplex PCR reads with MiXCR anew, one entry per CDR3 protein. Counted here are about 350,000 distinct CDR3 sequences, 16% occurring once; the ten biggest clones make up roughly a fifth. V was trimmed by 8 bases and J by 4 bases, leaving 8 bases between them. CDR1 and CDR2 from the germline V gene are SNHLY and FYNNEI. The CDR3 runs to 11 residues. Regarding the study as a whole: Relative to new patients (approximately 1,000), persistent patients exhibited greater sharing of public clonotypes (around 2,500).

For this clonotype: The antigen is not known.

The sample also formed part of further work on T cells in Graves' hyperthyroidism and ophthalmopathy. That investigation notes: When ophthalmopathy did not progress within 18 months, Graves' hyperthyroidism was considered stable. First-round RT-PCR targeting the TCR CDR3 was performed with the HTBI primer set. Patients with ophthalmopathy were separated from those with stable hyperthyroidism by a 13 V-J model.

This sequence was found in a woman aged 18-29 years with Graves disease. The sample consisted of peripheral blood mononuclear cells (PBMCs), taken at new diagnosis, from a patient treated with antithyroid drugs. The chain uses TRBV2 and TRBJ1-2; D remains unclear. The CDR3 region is CASGLGYGYTF. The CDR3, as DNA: TGTGCCAGCGGGTTGGGCTATGGCTACACCTTC.